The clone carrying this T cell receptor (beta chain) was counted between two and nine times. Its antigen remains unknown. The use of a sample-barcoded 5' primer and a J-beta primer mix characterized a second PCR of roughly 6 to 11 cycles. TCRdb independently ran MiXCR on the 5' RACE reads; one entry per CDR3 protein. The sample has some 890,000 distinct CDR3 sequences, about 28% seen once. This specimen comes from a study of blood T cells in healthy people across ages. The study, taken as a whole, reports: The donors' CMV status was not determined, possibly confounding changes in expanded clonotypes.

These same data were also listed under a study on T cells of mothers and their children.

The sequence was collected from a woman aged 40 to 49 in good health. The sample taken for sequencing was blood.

The CDR3 protein is CALGKGARYNEQFF. The CDR3 nucleotides are TGTGCCCTAGGCAAGGGGGCGCGCTACAATGAGCAGTTCTTC. This chain connects TRBV28 to TRBJ2-1, with 7 bases that match TRBD1. Germline-derived CDR1 and CDR2 are MDHEN and SYDVKM. The CDR3 contains 14 residues. J gave up 3 bases and V 11 bases, and 10 bases lay outside the gene matches.